Below, 27 T cell receptor beta chains from the same sample are listed, as sequenced in a study of chemoradiotherapy in HPV16-positive cancers. Only in-frame clones appear in the TCRdb table, and some are missing; sequencing was by immunoSEQ multiplex PCR. The sample lists under 20,000 clones, roughly three quarters seen once, with about a tenth in the top ten. The sample was collected from a patient who underwent chemoradiotherapy. The receptors shown here come from a human donor with HPV-associated anogenital cancer.

The chain combines TRBV28 with TRBJ1-4; TRBD1 is a possible D gene (5 bases). The V gene's germline CDR1 is MDHEN and CDR2 SYDVKM. The CDR3 runs to 13 residues. Trimming removed 6 bases from V and 4 bases from J, with 9 bases in between. As DNA, the CDR3 is TGTGCCAGCAGACAGGATGATAATGAAAAACTGTTTTTT. Protein: CASRQDDNEKLFF.

Remarks on this clone: Compared with germline, one end of the junction differs, possibly owing to a read error. The V call is TRBV7-7, the J call TRBJ2-5; 9 bases agree with TRBD1. The CDR3 sequence is 15 residues long. Looked up from germline, CDR1 is SSHAT and CDR2 is FNYEAQ (reference sequence). The CDR3, as DNA: TGTGCTAGCAGCTTGGGACAGGGCTTCCAAGAGACCCAGTACTTC. Translating it yields CASSLGQGFQETQYF.

This chain joins TRBV30 and TRBJ1-1, with a tentative D call TRBD1 (6 bases). Per the germline V gene, CDR1 is GTSNPN and CDR2 is SVGIG (reference sequence). V was pared by 5 bases and J by 8 bases, with 21 bases between. There are 14 residues in the CDR3. CDR3 coding DNA: TGTGCCTGGGGAAGGGGGGCCGGACTCCCAGAAGCTTTCTTT. Protein sequence: CAWGRGAGLPEAFF.

This sequence joins TRBV18 and TRBJ1-1; 7 bases are a match to TRBD1. Looked up from germline, CDR1 is KGHSH and CDR2 is LQKENI. V lost 6 bases and J lost 2; bases outside the gene matches: 9. This CDR3 comprises 15 residues. The CDR3 DNA follows: TGTGCCAGCTCGGAACGGACAGGCTTAAACACTGAAGCTTTCTTT. Encoded protein: CASSERTGLNTEAFF.

V and J are TRBV5-1 and TRBJ2-7; TRBD1 is a possible D gene (5 bases). There are 14 residues in the CDR3. CDR1 is SGHRS and CDR2 is YFSETQ in the germline V gene. V dropped 2 bases and J dropped 6 bases, with 15 bases sitting between them. The CDR3 is CASSLGASASEQYF. The CDR3, as DNA: TGCGCCAGCAGCTTAGGGGCGTCCGCATCCGAGCAGTACTTC. Based on the CDR3 plus reference TRBV5-1 and TRBJ2-7, the full variable domain is KAGVTQTPRYLIKTRGQQVTLSCSPISGHRSVSWYQQTPGQGLQFLFEYFSETQRNKGNFPGRFSGRQFSNSRSEMNVSTLELGDSALYLCASSLGASASEQYFGPGTRLTVT.

V gene TRBV4-3 combines with J gene TRBJ1-2; D is unresolved. Germline CDR1 LGHNA, CDR2 YSLEER. The CDR3 has 14 residues. The V end was cut by 2 bases, the J end by 6 bases, with 13 bases between. The CDR3 DNA follows: TGCGCCAGCAGCCAAAATTTTGAGATTGATGGCTACACCTTC. It is translated as CASSQNFEIDGYTF.

The V call is TRBV27, the J call TRBJ2-2; 15 nucleotides agree with TRBD2. V lost 5 bases, J lost 5 bases, and 6 bases stayed unmatched. This CDR3 has 17 amino acids. The germline V gene encodes CDR1 MNHEY and CDR2 SMNVEV (reference sequence). The CDR3 here is CASSPGTSGGKTGELFF. CDR3 coding DNA: TGTGCCAGCAGTCCCGGGACTAGCGGGGGGAAAACCGGGGAGCTGTTTTTT.

This chain joins TRBV18 and TRBJ1-2; 9 bases line up with TRBD1. The V segment lost 2 bases and the J segment 3 bases; nucleotides outside the gene matches: 7. The germline V gene has CDR1 KGHSH and CDR2 LQKENI. This CDR3 has 16 amino acids. The CDR3 nucleotides are TGTGCCAGCTCACCAAGGCGGACAGGGGATCACTATGGCTACACCTTC. As protein: CASSPRRTGDHYGYTF.

Of note for this clone: The junction departs from germline at one end; a sequencing error may be responsible. This chain uses TRBV4-3 with TRBJ1-6; a weak D match, TRBD1 (6 bases). The CDR3 loop spans 14 amino acids. The germline gives CDR1 LGHNA, CDR2 YSLEER. CDR3 nucleotides: TGCGCCAGCAGTCAAGGGGGTTTTGGTTCACCCCTCCACTTT. Translated: CASSQGGFGSPLHF.

V is TRBV2 and J is TRBJ2-5; unclear D gene. The CDR3 contains 15 residues. V lost 0 bases, J lost 1 base, and 9 bases lay in between. CDR1 and CDR2 from the germline V gene are SNHLY and FYNNEI. The CDR3 loop is CASSEALVSQETQYF. The CDR3 DNA is TGTGCCAGCAGTGAAGCGCTGGTCAGCCAAGAGACCCAGTACTTC.

The chain carries TRBV7-9 and TRBJ2-2; D gene unclear. The V gene's germline CDR1 is SEHNR and CDR2 FQNEAQ (reference sequence). Trimming stripped 0 bases from V and 2 bases from J, with 7 bases between. The CDR3 runs 15 residues. CDR3 sequence reads: CASSLAGRNTGELFF. CDR3 DNA sequence: TGTGCCAGCAGCTTAGCGGGCCGTAACACCGGGGAGCTGTTTTTT.

The gene calls are TRBV5-1 and TRBJ1-2; 10 nucleotides align to TRBD1. The CDR3 has 18 amino acids. Germline values: CDR1 SGHRS, CDR2 YFSETQ. Trimming at V came to 1 base and at J to 4 bases, leaving 13 bases not matched to a gene. The CDR3 region has the DNA TGCGCCAGCAGCTTGAGGACAGGGGGAACTATACGGGGCTATGGCTACACCTTC. It translates to CASSLRTGGTIRGYGYTF.

The rearrangement uses TRBV19 and TRBJ2-2; D is perhaps TRBD1 or TRBD2 (6 bases each). The germline V and J ends were trimmed by 8 bases and 7 bases, with 20 bases remaining between them. This CDR3 is 15 amino acids long. Germline-derived CDR1 and CDR2 are LNHDA and SQIVND (reference sequence). CDR3 bases: TGTGCCAGTTTCGACCGGGACCGGGGGCGCGGGGAGCTGTTTTTT. This codes for CASFDRDRGRGELFF.

The gene calls are TRBV6-5 and TRBJ2-2; the D is unclear. Between the trimmed V and J ends, which lost 2 bases and 2 bases, there was a span of 6 bases. This CDR3 contains 14 residues. Germline V gives CDR1 MNHEY, CDR2 SVGAGI. CDR3 loop: CASSYTVNTGELFF. DNA of the CDR3: TGTGCCAGCAGTTACACGGTTAACACCGGGGAGCTGTTTTTT.

This rearrangement joins TRBV2 to TRBJ1-5, with D perhaps matching TRBD1 (6 bases). Trimming took off 5 bases at V and 0 bases at J, with 14 bases between the two ends. The length of the CDR3 is 16 residues. Per the germline V gene, CDR1 is SNHLY and CDR2 is FYNNEI. The CDR3 loop reads CASSHGPGDSNQPQHF. CDR3 coding DNA: TGTGCCAGCAGTCATGGTCCAGGGGATAGCAATCAGCCCCAGCATTTT. The variable domain in full, completed from reference TRBV2 and TRBJ1-5, reads EPEVTQTPSHQVTQMGQEVILRCVPISNHLYFYWYRQILGQKVEFLVSFYNNEISEKSEIFDDQFSVERPDGSNFTLKIRSTKLEDSAMYFCASSHGPGDSNQPQHFGDGTRLSIL.

This chain connects TRBV2 to TRBJ2-7; no reliable D call. V was shortened by 3 bases and J by 2 bases, with 8 bases between the two germline ends. The CDR3 sequence is 13 residues long. Germline lookup yields CDR1 SNHLY and CDR2 FYNNEI. The CDR3: CASSEVSTYEQYF. Here the CDR3 DNA reads TGTGCCAGCAGTGAGGTCAGTACCTACGAGCAGTACTTC.

This clone has more than one count but fewer than ten. The chain uses TRBV29-1 and TRBJ2-7, with D possibly matching TRBD2 (5 bases). CDR1 and CDR2 (germline): SQVTM, ANQGSEA. The ends were cut back, 4 bases at V and 2 bases at J, with 12 bases in the middle. The CDR3 is 13 amino acids. In DNA, the CDR3 is TGCAGCGTTGTTTTCGTCGGGACCTACGAGCAGTACTTC. It is translated as CSVVFVGTYEQYF.

CDR3 sequence (DNA): TGTGCCAGCAGCTTGAGGCCTGGGACAGGCGTCCAAGAGACCCAGTACTTC. This gives the protein CASSLRPGTGVQETQYF. The genes are TRBV7-3 and TRBJ2-5; TRBD1 aligns across 8 bases. The V gene's germline CDR1 is SGHTA and CDR2 FQGTGA. The CDR3 runs to 17 residues. The ends lost 3 bases at V and 1 base at J; junction bases unmatched: 10.

J is TRBJ1-1 and V is TRBV6-5; a possible D gene is TRBD1 (5 bases). The V gene lost 7 bases and the J gene lost 4 bases, with 13 bases spanning the gap. Germline loops: CDR1 MNHEY, CDR2 SVGAGI. CDR3 length equals 13 residues. CDR3 protein: CASNHQGSTEAFF. The CDR3 coding sequence is TGTGCCAGCAATCACCAGGGAAGCACTGAAGCTTTCTTT.

The V call is TRBV5-1, the J call TRBJ2-3; D may be TRBD1 or TRBD2 (5 bases each). Germline V gene sequence: CDR1 SGHRS, CDR2 YFSETQ. This CDR3 spans 15 amino acids. V was clipped by 7 bases and J by 2 bases, with 17 bases between them. In nucleotides, the CDR3 is TGCGCCAGCGGTTATACGGGACGCACCACAGATACGCAGTATTTT. This gives the protein CASGYTGRTTDTQYF.

This clone was counted a few times. The V call is TRBV28, the J call TRBJ2-2, with D possibly matching TRBD2 (6 bases). V shed 11 bases and J shed 7 bases, with 11 bases lying between them. This CDR3 is 11 amino acids long. Germline CDR1 is MDHEN and CDR2 is SYDVKM. Here the CDR3 reads CAAKEGGELFF. CDR3 DNA: TGTGCCGCGAAGGAGGGCGGGGAGCTGTTTTTT.

The chain uses TRBV28 and TRBJ1-2; 11 nucleotides align to TRBD1. Germline V gene lookup returns CDR1 MDHEN and CDR2 SYDVKM. Unmatched junction bases numbered 5, after V lost 4 bases and J lost 7 bases. The CDR3 is 14 residues long. The CDR3 DNA follows: TGTGCCAGCAGTTCTACCGGGACAGGGGGTGGCTACACCTTC. This encodes CASSSTGTGGGYTF.

The genes are TRBV11-1 and TRBJ1-1; no definite D call. There are 17 residues in the CDR3. Trimming left V 3 bases short and J 0 bases short, with 17 bases between. CDR1 and CDR2 from the germline V gene are SGHAT and FQDESV (reference sequence). As DNA, the CDR3 is TGTGCCAGCAGCTTGGACCTGGACGGACTTATGAACACTGAAGCTTTCTTT. Its translation is CASSLDLDGLMNTEAFF. The whole variable domain, remainder taken from reference TRBV11-1 and TRBJ1-1, is EAEVAQSPRYKITEKSQAVAFWCDPISGHATLYWYRQILGQGPELLVQFQDESVVDDSQLPKDRFSAERLKGVDSTLKIQPAELGDSAMYLCASSLDLDGLMNTEAFFGQGTRLTVV.

Points on this clone: The same CDR3 is also encoded by other DNA sequences in this sample. This chain uses TRBV19 with TRBJ2-3; D possibly corresponds to TRBD1 (5 bases). This CDR3 has 14 amino acids. V gave up 2 bases and J gave up 0 bases, with 6 bases separating them. The germline V gene encodes CDR1 LNHDA and CDR2 SQIVND (reference sequence). CDR3 sequence: CASSIQGSTDTQYF. The CDR3 nucleotides are TGTGCCAGTAGTATACAGGGTAGCACAGATACGCAGTATTTT.

This clone was counted a few times. The rearrangement links TRBV6-1 to TRBJ2-1; 10 bases align to TRBD1. With V trimmed by 9 bases and J by 9 bases, 11 bases remained unmatched. The CDR3 runs 14 residues. The germline gives CDR1 MNHNS, CDR2 SASEGT. The CDR3 sequence: CASRPGQGNSEQFF. CDR3 sequence (DNA): TGTGCCAGTAGGCCGGGACAGGGGAACAGTGAGCAGTTCTTC.

The chain employs TRBV2 and TRBJ1-2, with 8 bases identical to TRBD1. CDR3 length equals 14 residues. The germline gives CDR1 SNHLY, CDR2 FYNNEI. V was pared by 6 bases and J by 6 bases, with 9 bases of the junction left unmatched. CDR3 in amino acids: CASRPGGAVHGYTF. The CDR3 DNA reads TGTGCCAGCAGGCCAGGGGGCGCAGTCCATGGCTACACCTTC.

The gene calls are TRBV5-1 and TRBJ1-1, with unresolved D. The V end was cut by 0 bases, the J end by 0 bases, with 3 bases between. The CDR3 spans 13 residues. CDR1 and CDR2 from the germline V gene are SGHRS and YFSETQ. CDR3 sequence (DNA): TGCGCCAGCAGCTTGGCTGTGAACACTGAAGCTTTCTTT. This translates into CASSLAVNTEAFF.